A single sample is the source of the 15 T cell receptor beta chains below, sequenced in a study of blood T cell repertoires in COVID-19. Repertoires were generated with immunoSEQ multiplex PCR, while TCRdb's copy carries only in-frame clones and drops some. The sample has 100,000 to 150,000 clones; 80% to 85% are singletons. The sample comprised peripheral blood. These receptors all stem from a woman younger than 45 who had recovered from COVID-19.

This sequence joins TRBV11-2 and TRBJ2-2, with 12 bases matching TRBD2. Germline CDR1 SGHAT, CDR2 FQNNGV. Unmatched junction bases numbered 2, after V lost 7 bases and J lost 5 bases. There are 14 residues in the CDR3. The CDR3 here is CASKLAGGTGELFF. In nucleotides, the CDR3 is TGTGCCAGCAAACTAGCGGGGGGTACCGGGGAGCTGTTTTTT.

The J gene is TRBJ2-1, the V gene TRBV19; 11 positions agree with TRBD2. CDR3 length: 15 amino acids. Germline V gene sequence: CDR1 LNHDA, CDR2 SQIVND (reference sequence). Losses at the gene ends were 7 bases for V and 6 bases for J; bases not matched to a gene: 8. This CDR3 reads CASTSRLAGINEQFF. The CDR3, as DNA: TGTGCCAGTACCAGTAGACTAGCGGGGATCAATGAGCAGTTCTTC. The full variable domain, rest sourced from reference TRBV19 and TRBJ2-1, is DGGITQSPKYLFRKEGQNVTLSCEQNLNHDAMYWYRQDPGQGLRLIYYSQIVNDFQKGDIAEGYSVSREKKESFPLTVTSAQKNPTAFYLCASTSRLAGINEQFFGPGTRLTVL.

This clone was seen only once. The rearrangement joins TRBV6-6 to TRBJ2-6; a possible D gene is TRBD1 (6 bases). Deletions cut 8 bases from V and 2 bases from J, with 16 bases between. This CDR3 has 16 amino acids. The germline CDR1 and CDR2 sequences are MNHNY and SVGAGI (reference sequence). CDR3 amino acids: CASGTNSPTGANVLTF. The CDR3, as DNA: TGTGCCAGCGGGACAAATTCTCCCACTGGGGCCAACGTCCTGACTTTC.

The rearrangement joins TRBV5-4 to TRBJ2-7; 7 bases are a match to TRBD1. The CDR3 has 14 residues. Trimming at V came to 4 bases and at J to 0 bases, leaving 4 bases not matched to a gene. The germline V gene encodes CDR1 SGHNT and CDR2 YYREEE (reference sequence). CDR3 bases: TGTGCCAGCAGCACACAGGGGTCCTCCTACGAGCAGTACTTC. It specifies CASSTQGSSYEQYF.

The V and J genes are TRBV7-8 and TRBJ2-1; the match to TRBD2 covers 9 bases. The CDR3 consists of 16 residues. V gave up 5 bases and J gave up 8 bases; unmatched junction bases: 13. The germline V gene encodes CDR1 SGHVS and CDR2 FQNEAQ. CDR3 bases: TGTGCCAGCAGCAAAGAGGGCGGGGGGGCCCGAGATGAGCAGTTCTTC. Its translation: CASSKEGGGARDEQFF.

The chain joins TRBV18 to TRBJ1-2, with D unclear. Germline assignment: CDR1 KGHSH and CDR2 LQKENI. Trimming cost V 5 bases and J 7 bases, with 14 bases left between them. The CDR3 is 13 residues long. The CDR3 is CASSDQALGGYTF. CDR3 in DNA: TGTGCCAGCTCAGACCAGGCATTAGGTGGCTACACCTTC.

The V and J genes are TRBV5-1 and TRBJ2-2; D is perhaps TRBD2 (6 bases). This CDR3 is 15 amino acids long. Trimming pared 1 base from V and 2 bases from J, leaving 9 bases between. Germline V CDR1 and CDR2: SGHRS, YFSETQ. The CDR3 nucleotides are TGCGCCAGCAGCTTGCGGGGAGGCAACACCGGGGAGCTGTTTTTT. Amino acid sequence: CASSLRGGNTGELFF. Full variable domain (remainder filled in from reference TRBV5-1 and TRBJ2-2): KAGVTQTPRYLIKTRGQQVTLSCSPISGHRSVSWYQQTPGQGLQFLFEYFSETQRNKGNFPGRFSGRQFSNSRSEMNVSTLELGDSALYLCASSLRGGNTGELFFGEGSRLTVL.

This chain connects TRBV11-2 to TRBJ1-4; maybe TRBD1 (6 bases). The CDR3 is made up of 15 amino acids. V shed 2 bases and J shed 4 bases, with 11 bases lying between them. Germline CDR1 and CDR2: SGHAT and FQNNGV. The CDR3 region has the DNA TGTGCCAGCAGCTTACGGGACAAAGATAATGAAAAACTGTTTTTT. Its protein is CASSLRDKDNEKLFF.

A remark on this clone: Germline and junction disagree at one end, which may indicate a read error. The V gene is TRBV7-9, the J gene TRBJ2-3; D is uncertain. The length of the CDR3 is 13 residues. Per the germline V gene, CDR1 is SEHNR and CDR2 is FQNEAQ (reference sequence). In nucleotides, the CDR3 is TGTGCCAGCAGTTACTTAAGCAAAGATACGCAGTATTTT. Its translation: CASSYLSKDTQYF.

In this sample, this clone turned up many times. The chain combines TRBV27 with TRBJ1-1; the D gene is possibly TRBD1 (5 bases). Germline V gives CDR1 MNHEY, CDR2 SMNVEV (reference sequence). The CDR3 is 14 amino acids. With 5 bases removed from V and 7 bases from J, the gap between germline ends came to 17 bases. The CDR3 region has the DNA TGTGCCAGCAGTCAGAACAGGTATGGCCTTGAAGCTTTCTTT. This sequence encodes CASSQNRYGLEAFF.

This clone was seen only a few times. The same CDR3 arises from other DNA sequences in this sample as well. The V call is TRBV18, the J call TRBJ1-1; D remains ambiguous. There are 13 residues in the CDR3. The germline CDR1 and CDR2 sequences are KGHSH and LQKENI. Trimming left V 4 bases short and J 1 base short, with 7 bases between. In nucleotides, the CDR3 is TGTGCCAGCTCACTAGGGAGGAACACTGAAGCTTTCTTT. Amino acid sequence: CASSLGRNTEAFF.

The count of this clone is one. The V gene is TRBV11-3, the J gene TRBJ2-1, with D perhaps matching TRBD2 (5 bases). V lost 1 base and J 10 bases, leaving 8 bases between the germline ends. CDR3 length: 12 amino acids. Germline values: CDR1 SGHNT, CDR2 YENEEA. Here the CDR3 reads CASSLAEREQFF. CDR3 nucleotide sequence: TGTGCCAGCAGCTTAGCCGAGCGGGAGCAGTTCTTC.

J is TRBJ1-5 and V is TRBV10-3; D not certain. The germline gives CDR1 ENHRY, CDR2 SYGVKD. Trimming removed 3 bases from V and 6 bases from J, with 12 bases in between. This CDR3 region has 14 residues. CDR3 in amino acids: CAISDRGSGQPQHF. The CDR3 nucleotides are TGTGCCATCAGTGACAGAGGATCGGGTCAGCCCCAGCATTTT.

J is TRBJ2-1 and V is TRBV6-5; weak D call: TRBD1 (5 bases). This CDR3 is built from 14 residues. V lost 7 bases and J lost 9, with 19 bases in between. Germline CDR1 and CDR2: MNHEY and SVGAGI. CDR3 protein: CASTEGAWSVEQFF. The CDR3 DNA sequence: TGTGCCAGCACCGAAGGGGCCTGGAGCGTTGAGCAGTTCTTC.

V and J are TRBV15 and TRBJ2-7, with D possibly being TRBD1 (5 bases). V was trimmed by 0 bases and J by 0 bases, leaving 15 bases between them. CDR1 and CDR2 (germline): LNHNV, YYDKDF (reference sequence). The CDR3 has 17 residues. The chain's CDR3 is CATSRDRGTISSYEQYF. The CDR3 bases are TGTGCCACCAGCAGAGATAGGGGCACCATCAGCTCCTACGAGCAGTACTTC.